Shown below are 16 T cell receptor beta chains from a single sample sequenced in a study of T cells after yellow fever vaccination. Each CDR3 protein is one row after TCRdb ran MiXCR on the 5' RACE reads. The sample lists hundreds of thousands of distinct CDR3 sequences; about 19% were seen once. The specimen was PBMCs, collected before the yellow fever booster vaccination. The receptors come from a man aged 18 to 29 who received the YFV17D yellow fever vaccine.

The chain combines TRBV11-2 with TRBJ2-3, with 8 bases identical to TRBD2. CDR3 size: 19 residues. V lost 4 bases and J lost 0; bases outside the gene matches: 15. Germline CDR1 SGHAT, CDR2 FQNNGV. This chain's CDR3 is CASSSLGGLGSGSTDTQYF. The CDR3 DNA reads as TGTGCCAGCAGCTCTTTGGGGGGACTAGGGTCCGGTAGCACAGATACGCAGTATTTT. Complete variable domain (other parts from reference TRBV11-2 and TRBJ2-3): EAGVAQSPRYKIIEKRQSVAFWCNPISGHATLYWYQQILGQGPKLLIQFQNNGVVDDSQLPKDRFSAERLKGVDSTLKIQPAKLEDSAVYLCASSSLGGLGSGSTDTQYFGPGTRLTVL.

There are a few counts of this clonotype. The V gene is TRBV5-1, the J gene TRBJ1-2, with 8 bases aligning to TRBD1. Per germline, CDR1 SGHRS and CDR2 YFSETQ. V was clipped by 7 bases and J by 7 bases; unmatched bases: 6. This CDR3 has 12 residues. The CDR3 here is CASEGQGGGYTF. The CDR3 DNA is TGCGCCAGCGAAGGACAGGGCGGTGGCTACACCTTC.

J is TRBJ2-4 and V is TRBV28; D call uncertain. The CDR3 length is 12 residues. Germline V gives CDR1 MDHEN, CDR2 SYDVKM. The germline V and J ends were trimmed by 3 bases and 3 bases, with 3 bases remaining between them. CDR3 DNA: TGTGCCAGCAGTTTGGACAAAAACATTCAGTACTTC. Translation gives CASSLDKNIQYF.

This clonotype was counted a few times. The chain uses TRBV2 and TRBJ2-2; the D is unclear. The CDR3 is made up of 11 amino acids. Trimming cost V 7 bases and J 5 bases, with 5 bases left between them. Germline loops: CDR1 SNHLY, CDR2 FYNNEI. In DNA form, the CDR3 reads TGTGCCAGCAAGTTTACCGGGGAGCTGTTTTTT. Translated, it gives CASKFTGELFF.

There are a few counts of this clonotype. V and J are TRBV4-1 and TRBJ2-1; 7 positions match TRBD2. Germline V gene sequence: CDR1 MGHRA, CDR2 YSYEKL. There are 15 residues in the CDR3. Trimming cost V 0 bases and J 4 bases; bases outside gene matches: 3. The CDR3 protein is CASSQEPSGYNEQFF. The CDR3 DNA is TGCGCCAGCAGCCAAGAGCCTAGCGGTTACAATGAGCAGTTCTTC.

This clonotype was seen a handful of times. The gene calls are TRBV29-1 and TRBJ1-5; D possibly corresponds to TRBD1 (5 bases). Trimming took 8 bases from V and 3 from J, leaving 11 bases between them. This CDR3 is built from 12 residues. Germline-derived CDR1 and CDR2 are SQVTM and ANQGSEA. In DNA, the CDR3 is TGCAGCTTTGGGGACCCCAATCAGCCCCAGCATTTT. Translating gives CSFGDPNQPQHF.

This clonotype occurred a few times. This chain joins TRBV7-8 and TRBJ1-2, with D perhaps matching TRBD1 (5 bases). Deletions cut 5 bases from V and 1 base from J, with 8 bases between. This CDR3 region has 13 residues. CDR1 is SGHVS, CDR2 FQNEAQ, per germline. CDR3 amino acids: CASSPGLNYGYTF. CDR3 bases: TGTGCCAGCAGCCCGGGACTTAACTATGGCTACACCTTC.

This clonotype was seen more than once but under ten times. CDR3 sequence: CASSDGVLGGYTF. Written as DNA, the CDR3 is TGTGCCAGCAGTGACGGGGTCCTTGGGGGCTACACCTTC. The gene calls are TRBV2 and TRBJ1-2; D gene ambiguous. Germline V gene sequence: CDR1 SNHLY, CDR2 FYNNEI. Trimming pared 3 bases from V and 8 bases from J, leaving 13 bases between. The CDR3 covers 13 residues.

The chain has TRBV29-1 and TRBJ2-3, with 9 positions matching TRBD2. Germline CDR1 is SQVTM and CDR2 is ANQGSEA. The CDR3 is 14 residues long. Trimming at V came to 0 bases and at J to 7 bases, leaving 5 bases not matched to a gene. The CDR3 reads CSVEDGGGAHTQYF. Written as DNA, the CDR3 is TGCAGCGTTGAAGATGGCGGGGGGGCACATACGCAGTATTTT.

The chain recombines TRBV20-1 with TRBJ2-1; possibly TRBD1 for D (5 bases). Looked up from germline, CDR1 is DFQATT and CDR2 is SNEGSKA (reference sequence). The CDR3 is 14 amino acids. The V gene lost 2 bases and the J gene lost 3 bases, with 11 bases spanning the gap. The CDR3 nucleotides read TGCAGTGCTAGACAGGGATTAGGCTACAATGAGCAGTTCTTC. Protein product: CSARQGLGYNEQFF.

The chain links TRBV10-3 to TRBJ2-7; D uncertain. The V gene's germline CDR1 is ENHRY and CDR2 SYGVKD. Deletions cut 4 bases from V and 6 bases from J, with 7 bases between. This CDR3 is built from 11 residues. The CDR3, as DNA: TGTGCCATCAGTGGAGGAATCGAGCAGTACTTC. Encoded protein: CAISGGIEQYF.

The chain combines TRBV24-1 with TRBJ1-1; D is possibly TRBD1 (6 bases). The CDR3 sequence is 15 residues long. V lost 4 bases and J 9 bases, leaving 20 bases between the germline ends. Germline V lookup: CDR1 KGHDR, CDR2 SFDVKD. The DNA of the CDR3 is TGTGCCACCAGTGACCCGCGGGGAGGGGGAGAACAAGCTTTCTTT. Amino acid sequence: CATSDPRGGGEQAFF.

The V gene is TRBV25-1, the J gene TRBJ2-2; no definite D call. CDR1 and CDR2 (germline): MGHDK, SYGVNS. With 11 bases removed from V and 4 bases from J, the gap between germline ends came to 17 bases. The CDR3 contains 14 residues. For the CDR3, the DNA is TGTGCCGGCCCACTCAGGTTTCGCACCGGGGAGCTGTTTTTT. Protein sequence: CAGPLRFRTGELFF.

The rearrangement links TRBV7-9 to TRBJ1-3, with unresolved D. The CDR3 is made up of 16 amino acids. CDR1 is SEHNR and CDR2 is FQNEAQ in the germline V gene (reference sequence). Deletions cut 5 bases from V and 2 bases from J, with 16 bases between. CDR3 DNA: TGTGCCAGCAGCGCCCAGATCCTCTCGCCTGGAAACACCATATATTTT. Encoded protein: CASSAQILSPGNTIYF.

This chain uses TRBV24-1 with TRBJ2-6, with D possibly being TRBD1 or TRBD2 (5 bases each). CDR3 size: 17 residues. Trimming shortened V by 4 bases and J by 2 bases, and 14 bases separated the two germline ends. Looked up from germline, CDR1 is KGHDR and CDR2 is SFDVKD. CDR3: CATSDAGTAPGANVLTF. The CDR3 DNA sequence: TGTGCCACCAGTGACGCCGGGACGGCGCCTGGGGCCAACGTCCTGACTTTC.

The chain carries TRBV4-2 and TRBJ2-6; no clear D. CDR1 and CDR2 from the germline V gene are LGHNA and YNFKEQ. CDR3 size: 17 residues. The V end lost 0 bases, the J end lost 0 bases, and 9 bases lay between the germline ends. CDR3 nucleotide sequence: TGTGCCAGCAGCCAAGATCCCGACGGCTCTGGGGCCAACGTCCTGACTTTC. This codes for CASSQDPDGSGANVLTF.